The 32 T cell receptor beta chains below come from one sample, sequenced in a study of shared clonotypes between healthy human individuals. Method: immunoSEQ multiplex PCR; TCRdb's copy keeps in-frame clones and lacks some. The sample contains 650,000 to 800,000 clones, around 77% of which appear only once. Sequenced input: memory CD4+ T cells sorted from blood. The subset is: CD45RA-negative fraction. The source is a woman in her 30s in good health.

The V and J genes are TRBV10-3 and TRBJ2-2, with a possible D match to TRBD1 (5 bases). Germline CDR1 reads ENHRY; CDR2 reads SYGVKD. The CDR3 runs 16 residues. Trimming removed 2 bases at V and 6 bases at J, with 16 bases between. The CDR3: CAISELSPRDSGELFF. CDR3 DNA: TGTGCCATCAGTGAGCTCTCACCCAGGGATTCCGGGGAGCTGTTTTTT.

The rearrangement uses TRBV14 and TRBJ2-5; D is unresolved. The CDR3 is 13 residues long. Trimming stripped 1 base from V and 7 bases from J, with 10 bases between. CDR1 SGHDN and CDR2 FVKESK come from the germline V gene. CDR3 nucleotide sequence: TGTGCCAGCAGCCAAGTGGGGATCGGGACCCAGTACTTC. Translation: CASSQVGIGTQYF.

This sequence joins TRBV19 and TRBJ2-7; the D is unclear. V lost 9 bases and J 0 bases, leaving 18 bases between the germline ends. Germline CDR1 is LNHDA and CDR2 is SQIVND (reference sequence). The CDR3 is 15 amino acids. CDR3 residues: CASSQPSTSSYEQYF. The CDR3 region has the DNA TGTGCCAGCTCTCAGCCCTCAACCAGCTCCTACGAGCAGTACTTC.

About this clone itself: In the same sample, other DNA sequences code for this CDR3. V is TRBV5-1 and J is TRBJ2-5, with D uncertain. The germline V and J ends were trimmed by 0 bases and 3 bases, with 9 bases remaining between them. The CDR3 length is 14 residues. The germline V gene encodes CDR1 SGHRS and CDR2 YFSETQ. The CDR3 DNA reads TGCGCCAGCAGCTTGGGACGGACGGAAGAGACCCAGTACTTC. As protein: CASSLGRTEETQYF.

This clone has just a few counts. The genes are TRBV30 and TRBJ1-1; D remains ambiguous. The CDR3 contains 13 residues. The V end lost 2 bases, the J end lost 11 bases, and 18 bases lay between the germline ends. Germline CDR1 reads GTSNPN; CDR2 reads SVGIG (reference sequence). The CDR3, as DNA: TGTGCCTGGAGTTCCAACCCTAACAGCAAGGCTTTCTTT. Its protein product is CAWSSNPNSKAFF.

V and J are TRBV6-4 and TRBJ2-1; D ambiguous. The V end lost 3 bases, the J end lost 6 bases, and 9 bases lay between the germline ends. CDR1 MRHNA and CDR2 SNTAGT come from the germline V gene. This CDR3 has 13 residues. This chain's CDR3 is CASSDGELNEQFF. The CDR3 DNA is TGTGCCAGCAGTGATGGGGAACTCAATGAGCAGTTCTTC.

V and J are TRBV9 and TRBJ1-3; D gene unclear. Between the trimmed V and J ends, which lost 0 bases and 10 bases, there was a span of 17 bases. Germline loops: CDR1 SGDLS, CDR2 YYNGEE. This CDR3 is 15 amino acids long. CDR3 region: CASSVDGRRRTTIYF. The DNA of the CDR3 is TGTGCCAGCAGCGTAGACGGCCGTCGCCGTACAACCATATATTTT.

This clone has only a few counts. The chain has TRBV2 and TRBJ2-1, with 9 bases lining up with TRBD2. Germline trimming cut 1 base from V and 10 bases from J; bases unmatched to any gene: 8. The germline CDR1 and CDR2 sequences are SNHLY and FYNNEI. The CDR3 runs 15 residues. The CDR3 DNA is TGTGCCAGCAGTGAAGAGATAGCGGGAGAAGGAGAGCAGTTCTTC. Its translation: CASSEEIAGEGEQFF.

The V and J genes are TRBV2 and TRBJ1-4; TRBD1 matches 9 bases. This CDR3 region has 14 residues. The V and J ends lost 7 bases and 8 bases, in that order; junction bases with no gene match: 8. Germline V gives CDR1 SNHLY, CDR2 FYNNEI. The CDR3 loop is CASNTQGAEEKLFF. As DNA, the CDR3 is TGTGCCAGCAACACACAGGGGGCCGAGGAAAAACTGTTTTTT.

This clone has just one count. The rearrangement links TRBV5-4 to TRBJ1-3; tentative D call: TRBD1 (6 bases). CDR3 length: 16 amino acids. Trimming cost V 4 bases and J 2 bases, with 16 bases left between them. Germline V gene data show CDR1 as SGHNT and CDR2 as YYREEE (reference sequence). In DNA form, the CDR3 reads TGTGCCAGCAGCCCCGGCGCCGGGGGCCCTGGAAACACCATATATTTT. Protein: CASSPGAGGPGNTIYF.

This clone was counted at least ten times. The chain has TRBV9 and TRBJ2-5, with D possibly matching TRBD1 (8 bases). The CDR3 is 16 amino acids. V lost 6 bases, J lost 1 base, and 19 bases lay in between. Germline assignment: CDR1 SGDLS and CDR2 YYNGEE. The CDR3 nucleotides read TGTGCCAGCAACCAGGGGGCGGGAGCCCTCCAAGAGACCCAGTACTTC. This sequence encodes CASNQGAGALQETQYF.

This clone occurred once. This chain uses TRBV11-2 with TRBJ1-4, with 7 nucleotides matching TRBD1. Trimming at V came to 5 bases and at J to 0 bases, leaving 12 bases not matched to a gene. Germline V gene sequence: CDR1 SGHAT, CDR2 FQNNGV. The CDR3 is made up of 18 amino acids. CDR3 sequence: CASSPRTGTAATNEKLFF. Here the CDR3 DNA reads TGTGCCAGCAGCCCACGAACCGGGACAGCAGCAACTAATGAAAAACTGTTTTTT.

As regards this clone: A much larger clone differs from this one at a single base, so this may be a read error. The sample carries other DNA sequences with the same CDR3. The rearrangement uses TRBV9 and TRBJ2-2, with a weak D call TRBD1 (5 bases). The length of the CDR3 is 13 residues. V was clipped by 2 bases and J by 4 bases, with 6 bases between them. Germline V gives CDR1 SGDLS, CDR2 YYNGEE. Here the CDR3 DNA reads TGTGCCAGCAGCGTTCAGGGCACCGGGGAGCTGTTTTTT. Protein sequence: CASSVQGTGELFF. The complete variable domain, with remaining parts taken from reference TRBV9 and TRBJ2-2, reads DSGVTQTPKHLITATGQRVTLRCSPRSGDLSVYWYQQSLDQGLQFLIQYYNGEERAKGNILERFSAQQFPDLHSELNLSSLELGDSALYFCASSVQGTGELFFGEGSRLTVL.

This rearrangement joins TRBV4-1 to TRBJ1-4; D not resolved. V lost 1 base and J 6 bases, leaving 15 bases between the germline ends. The CDR3 is made up of 16 amino acids. Germline V lookup: CDR1 MGHRA, CDR2 YSYEKL. CDR3 bases: TGCGCCAGCAGCCAAGTGAGGAGAGGGTCGGATGAAAAACTGTTTTTT. This gives the protein CASSQVRRGSDEKLFF.

This chain links TRBV5-5 with TRBJ2-7, with 9 bases lining up with TRBD2. This CDR3 region has 16 residues. Trimming removed 3 bases from V and 1 base from J; junction bases left unmatched: 8. Per the germline V gene, CDR1 is SGHKS and CDR2 is YYEKEE (reference sequence). This chain's CDR3 is CASSSIAGERSYEQYF. CDR3 nucleotides: TGTGCCAGCAGCTCGATAGCGGGAGAAAGATCCTACGAGCAGTACTTC.

Only a few counts were recorded for this clone. V and J are TRBV11-2 and TRBJ2-3; TRBD2 agrees at 10 bases. This CDR3 is built from 15 residues. J was trimmed by 0 bases and V by 3 bases; bases with no gene match: 0. Germline V lookup: CDR1 SGHAT, CDR2 FQNNGV. CDR3 residues: CASSLTSGSTDTQYF. In DNA form, the CDR3 reads TGTGCCAGCAGCTTGACTAGCGGGAGCACAGATACGCAGTATTTT.

This chain connects TRBV5-6 to TRBJ2-7, with TRBD1 identical over 9 bases. CDR1 is SGHDT and CDR2 is YYEEEE in the germline V gene. The trim removed 0 bases at V and 4 bases at J, leaving 11 bases unmatched. The CDR3 length is 17 residues. In nucleotides, the CDR3 is TGTGCCAGCAGCTTGGGACCGTGGACAGGGGCTTCTTACGAGCAGTACTTC. This translates into CASSLGPWTGASYEQYF.

The CDR3 DNA is TGTGCCAGCAGCGTAGCTATCGGGGGCCACTATGGCTACACCTTC. It encodes CASSVAIGGHYGYTF. The V and J genes are TRBV9 and TRBJ1-2; D is possibly TRBD1 (6 bases). V was trimmed by 0 bases and J by 3 bases, leaving 12 bases between them. CDR1 is SGDLS, CDR2 YYNGEE, per germline. This CDR3 spans 15 amino acids.

V gene TRBV25-1 combines with J gene TRBJ1-1, with D tentatively TRBD1 (5 bases). Trimming took 1 base from V and 3 from J, leaving 12 bases between them. Per the germline V gene, CDR1 is MGHDK and CDR2 is SYGVNS. There are 15 residues in the CDR3. In DNA, the CDR3 is TGTGCCAGCAGTGAATCGGGGGGTGGTTACACTGAAGCTTTCTTT. Translating gives CASSESGGGYTEAFF.

V usage is TRBV2 and J usage is TRBJ1-5; D is uncertain. The CDR3 extends over 13 amino acids. In germline, CDR1 is SNHLY, CDR2 FYNNEI. V lost 4 bases, J lost 11 bases, and 15 bases lay in between. The CDR3: CASSGAGRKAQHF. The CDR3 nucleotides read TGTGCCAGCAGTGGGGCCGGGAGGAAGGCCCAGCATTTT.

This clone occurred a few times. V gene TRBV5-1 combines with J gene TRBJ2-3; no firm D call. The CDR3 is 14 amino acids. Trimming cost V 0 bases and J 2 bases, with 7 bases left between them. CDR1 and CDR2 (germline): SGHRS, YFSETQ. The CDR3: CASSLAGTTDTQYF. The CDR3 nucleotides are TGCGCCAGCAGCTTGGCCGGAACCACAGATACGCAGTATTTT.

This clone has just a few counts. The chain has TRBV5-1 and TRBJ1-2; TRBD1 agrees at 7 bases. V lost 5 bases to trimming and J lost 3 bases; unmatched junction nucleotides: 4. Germline lookup yields CDR1 SGHRS and CDR2 YFSETQ. The CDR3 contains 13 residues. The CDR3, as DNA: TGCGCCAGCAGTGCTGACAGGGACTATGGCTACACCTTC. Protein product: CASSADRDYGYTF.

This clone was seen a few times. This chain connects TRBV4-1 to TRBJ1-2, with no clear D. V was trimmed by 2 bases and J by 5 bases, leaving 15 bases between them. The CDR3 spans 15 residues. Germline CDR1 reads MGHRA; CDR2 reads YSYEKL. CDR3 DNA sequence: TGCGCCAGCAGCCAACGAGACATAGCCAATTATGGCTACACCTTC. Its protein product is CASSQRDIANYGYTF.

This clone was counted between two and nine times. The chain links TRBV2 to TRBJ2-4, with 9 bases that match TRBD1. V dropped 3 bases and J dropped 12; count of bases not matched to a gene: 6. CDR3 length equals 13 residues. Germline V CDR1 and CDR2: SNHLY, FYNNEI. The chain's CDR3 is CASSDHRGQSQYF. DNA for the CDR3: TGTGCCAGCAGTGATCACAGGGGGCAGAGTCAGTACTTC.

In the case of this clone: A read error is the likely source, as a far larger clone sits one nucleotide away. V usage is TRBV5-1 and J usage is TRBJ2-7; 8 bases are a match to TRBD2. The length of the CDR3 is 17 residues. Germline CDR1 reads SGHRS; CDR2 reads YFSETQ. V lost 0 bases, J lost 6 bases, and 14 bases stayed unmatched. CDR3 nucleotides: TGCGCCAGCAGCTTGGTACCGGGACTAGTGGGTGACTTCGAGCAGTACTTC. It is translated as CASSLVPGLVGDFEQYF. The whole variable domain, filled in from reference TRBV5-1 and TRBJ2-7, reads KAGVTQTPRYLIKTRGQQVTLSCSPISGHRSVSWYQQTPGQGLQFLFEYFSETQRNKGNFPGRFSGRQFSNSRSEMNVSTLELGDSALYLCASSLVPGLVGDFEQYFGPGTRLTVT.

In nucleotides, the CDR3 is TGTGCCAGCAGTTACTCGTCTTCGGGGGCAGGGCAGCCCCAGCATTTT. This sequence encodes CASSYSSSGAGQPQHF. V and J are TRBV6-5 and TRBJ1-5; D may be TRBD1 (6 bases). V was clipped by 0 bases and J by 7 bases, with 16 bases between them. CDR3 length equals 16 residues. The germline gives CDR1 MNHEY, CDR2 SVGAGI.

The chain uses TRBV7-2 and TRBJ2-3; tentative D call: TRBD2 (5 bases). The V gene's germline CDR1 is SGHTA and CDR2 FQGNSA. The V and J ends lost 2 bases and 6 bases respectively, with 12 bases between them. CDR3 size: 14 residues. This chain's CDR3 is CASSLLGSVDTQYF. The CDR3 DNA sequence: TGTGCCAGCAGCTTACTGGGTAGCGTGGATACGCAGTATTTT.

This clone was seen ten or more times. V and J are TRBV30 and TRBJ2-7, with 8 bases fitting TRBD2. This CDR3 has 16 amino acids. Germline CDR1 reads GTSNPN; CDR2 reads SVGIG (reference sequence). Trimming cost V 8 bases and J 0 bases; bases outside gene matches: 15. The CDR3 reads CAATGGSGSPSYEQYF. Written as DNA, the CDR3 is TGTGCCGCTACGGGGGGGAGCGGGAGTCCCTCCTACGAGCAGTACTTC. The full variable domain, its missing parts supplied by reference TRBV30 and TRBJ2-7, is SQTIHQWPATLVQPVGSPLSLECTVEGTSNPNLYWYRQAAGRGLQLLFYSVGIGQISSEVPQNLSASRPQDRQFILSSKKLLLSDSGFYLCAATGGSGSPSYEQYFGPGTRLTVT.

The CDR3 nucleotides read TGTGCCAGCAGCACAACTTACTCTGGAAACACCATATATTTT. It yields the protein CASSTTYSGNTIYF. This chain links TRBV9 with TRBJ1-3, with no clear D. The ends were cut back, 4 bases at V and 0 bases at J, with 8 bases in the middle. This CDR3 has 14 residues. Germline V gives CDR1 SGDLS, CDR2 YYNGEE. Combining the CDR3 with reference TRBV9 and TRBJ1-3 gives the whole variable domain DSGVTQTPKHLITATGQRVTLRCSPRSGDLSVYWYQQSLDQGLQFLIQYYNGEERAKGNILERFSAQQFPDLHSELNLSSLELGDSALYFCASSTTYSGNTIYFGEGSWLTVV.

The rearrangement uses TRBV11-2 and TRBJ2-3; 13 positions match TRBD2. CDR1 and CDR2 (germline): SGHAT, FQNNGV. The CDR3 sequence is 19 residues long. The V and J ends lost 6 bases and 0 bases, in that order; junction bases with no gene match: 12. The CDR3 spells CASSYTGGLAGSSTDTQYF. The CDR3 DNA follows: TGTGCCAGCAGTTATACGGGGGGACTAGCGGGATCTAGCACAGATACGCAGTATTTT.

The CDR3 reads CASSYRDTYYTF. In nucleotides, the CDR3 is TGTGCCAGCAGTTACCGGGACACTTACTACACCTTC. The rearrangement joins TRBV2 to TRBJ1-2; weak D call: TRBD1 (6 bases). The germline gives CDR1 SNHLY, CDR2 FYNNEI. Trimming removed 5 bases from V and 10 bases from J, with 14 bases in between. This CDR3 has 12 residues.

V gene TRBV4-1 combines with J gene TRBJ2-5; D call uncertain. From germline, CDR1 is MGHRA and CDR2 YSYEKL. This CDR3 has 15 amino acids. Trimming left V 1 base short and J 0 bases short, with 9 bases between. For the CDR3, the DNA is TGCGCCAGCAGCCAAGGAACCCTCAACCAAGAGACCCAGTACTTC. This codes for CASSQGTLNQETQYF.